One and the same sample provided the 3 T cell receptor beta chains below, sequenced in a study of cytomegalovirus exposure and HLA in healthy donors (TCRdb year 2017). The library was prepared using the immunoSEQ multiplex PCR assay. For the multiplex PCR, a mixture combining 60 forward primers for TCR Vbeta segments and 13 reverse primers for TCR Jbeta segments was used. This immuneACCESS table, as held by TCRdb, lists in-frame sequences with V and J called but not all clones. Of the missing ones, under half trace to an unresolved V gene in checked studies; the others have no known cause. The sample table contains 200,000 to 250,000 clones; only one count was recorded for approximately 80% of them. The ten largest clones capture 3.5% to 4% of the sample. The sample taken for sequencing was PBMCs. Receptors originate from a male donor in good health and CMV-seronegative.

The V and J genes are TRBV11-2 and TRBJ2-1; D might be TRBD2 (6 bases). Germline V CDR1 and CDR2: SGHAT, FQNNGV. The germline V and J ends were trimmed by 8 bases and 0 bases, with 8 bases remaining between them. This CDR3 has 13 residues. This CDR3 is CASGGSSYNEQFF. The DNA of the CDR3 is TGTGCCAGCGGAGGGAGCTCCTACAATGAGCAGTTCTTC.

There are a few counts of this clone. V usage is TRBV2 and J usage is TRBJ1-1; 10 positions match TRBD1. The CDR3 runs to 14 residues. Per germline, CDR1 SNHLY and CDR2 FYNNEI. The ends lost 4 bases at V and 3 bases at J; junction bases unmatched: 2. CDR3 DNA sequence: TGTGCCAGCAGTGGACAGGGGGCCCACACTGAAGCTTTCTTT. Encoded protein: CASSGQGAHTEAFF.

This chain links TRBV4-2 with TRBJ2-3, with 9 positions matching TRBD2. CDR3 size: 16 residues. J was trimmed by 3 bases and V by 1 base; bases with no gene match: 5. Germline values: CDR1 LGHNA, CDR2 YNFKEQ. CDR3 protein: CASSQGSTSGTDTQYF. As DNA, the CDR3 is TGTGCCAGCAGCCAAGGGTCGACTAGCGGAACAGATACGCAGTATTTT.